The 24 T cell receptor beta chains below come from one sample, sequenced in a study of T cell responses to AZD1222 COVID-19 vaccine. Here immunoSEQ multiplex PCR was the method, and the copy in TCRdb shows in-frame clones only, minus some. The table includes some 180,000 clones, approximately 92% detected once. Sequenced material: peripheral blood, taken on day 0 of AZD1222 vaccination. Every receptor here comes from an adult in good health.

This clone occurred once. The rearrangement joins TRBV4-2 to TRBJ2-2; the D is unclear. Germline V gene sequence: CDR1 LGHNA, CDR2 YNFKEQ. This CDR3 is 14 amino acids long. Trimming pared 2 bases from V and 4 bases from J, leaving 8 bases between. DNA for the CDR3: TGTGCCAGCAGCCAACCGAGTAGCACCGGGGAGCTGTTTTTT. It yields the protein CASSQPSSTGELFF.

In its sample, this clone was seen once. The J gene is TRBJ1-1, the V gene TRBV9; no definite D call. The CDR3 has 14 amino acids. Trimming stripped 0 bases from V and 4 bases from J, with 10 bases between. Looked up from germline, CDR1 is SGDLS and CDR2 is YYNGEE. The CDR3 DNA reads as TGTGCCAGCAGCGTAGTGGACCGTATCACTGAAGCTTTCTTT. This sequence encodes CASSVVDRITEAFF.

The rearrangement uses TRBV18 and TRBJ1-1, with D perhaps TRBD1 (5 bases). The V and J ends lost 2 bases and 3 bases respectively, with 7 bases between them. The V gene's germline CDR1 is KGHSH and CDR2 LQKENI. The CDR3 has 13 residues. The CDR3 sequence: CASSPGTDTEAFF. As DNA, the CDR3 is TGTGCCAGCTCACCAGGGACCGACACTGAAGCTTTCTTT. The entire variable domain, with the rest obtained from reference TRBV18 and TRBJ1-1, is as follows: NAGVMQNPRHLVRRRGQEARLRCSPMKGHSHVYWYRQLPEEGLKFMVYLQKENIIDESGMPKERFSAEFPKEGPSILRIQQVVRGDSAAYFCASSPGTDTEAFFGQGTRLTVV.

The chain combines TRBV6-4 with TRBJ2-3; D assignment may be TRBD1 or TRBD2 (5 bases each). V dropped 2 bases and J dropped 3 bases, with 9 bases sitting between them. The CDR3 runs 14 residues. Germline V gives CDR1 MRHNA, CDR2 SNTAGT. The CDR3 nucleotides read TGTGCCAGCAGTGACGGGGACGAAACAGATACGCAGTATTTT. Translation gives CASSDGDETDTQYF.

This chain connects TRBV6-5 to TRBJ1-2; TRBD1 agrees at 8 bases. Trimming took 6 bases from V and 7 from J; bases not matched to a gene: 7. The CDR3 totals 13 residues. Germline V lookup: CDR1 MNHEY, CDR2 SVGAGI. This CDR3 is CASRLGQGVGYTF. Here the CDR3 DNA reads TGTGCCAGCAGACTCGGACAGGGAGTTGGCTACACCTTC.

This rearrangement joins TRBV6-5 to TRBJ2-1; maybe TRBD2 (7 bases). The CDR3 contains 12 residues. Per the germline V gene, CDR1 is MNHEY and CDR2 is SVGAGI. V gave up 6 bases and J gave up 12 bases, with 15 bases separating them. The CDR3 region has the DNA TGTGCCAGCAGACCAGGGGAGGGATGGCAGTTCTTC. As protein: CASRPGEGWQFF.

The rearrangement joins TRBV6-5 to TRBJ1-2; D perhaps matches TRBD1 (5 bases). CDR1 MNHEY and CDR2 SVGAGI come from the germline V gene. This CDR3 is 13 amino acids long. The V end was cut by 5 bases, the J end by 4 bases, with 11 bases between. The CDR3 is CASSNGDSYGYTF. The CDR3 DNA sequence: TGTGCCAGCAGTAATGGGGACTCCTATGGCTACACCTTC.

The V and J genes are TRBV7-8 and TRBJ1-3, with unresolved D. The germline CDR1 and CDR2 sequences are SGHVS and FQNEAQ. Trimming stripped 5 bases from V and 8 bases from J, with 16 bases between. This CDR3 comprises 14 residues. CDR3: CASSVQGIGDTIYF. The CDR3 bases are TGTGCCAGCAGCGTACAAGGGATTGGGGACACCATATATTTT.

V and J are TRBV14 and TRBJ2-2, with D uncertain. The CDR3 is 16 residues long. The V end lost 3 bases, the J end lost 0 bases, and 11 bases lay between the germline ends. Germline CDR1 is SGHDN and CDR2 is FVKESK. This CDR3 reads CASSQRSRSNTGELFF. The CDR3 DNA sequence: TGTGCCAGCAGCCAGCGGAGCAGGTCGAACACCGGGGAGCTGTTTTTT.

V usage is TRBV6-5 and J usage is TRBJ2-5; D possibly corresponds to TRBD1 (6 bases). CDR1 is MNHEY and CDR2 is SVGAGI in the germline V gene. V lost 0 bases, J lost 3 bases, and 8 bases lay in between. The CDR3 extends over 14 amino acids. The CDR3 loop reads CASSYSGAKETQYF. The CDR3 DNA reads TGTGCCAGCAGTTACTCGGGGGCGAAAGAGACCCAGTACTTC.

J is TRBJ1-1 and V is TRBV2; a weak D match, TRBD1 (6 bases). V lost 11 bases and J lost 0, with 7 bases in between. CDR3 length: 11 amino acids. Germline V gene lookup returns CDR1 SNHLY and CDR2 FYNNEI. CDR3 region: CAGTLNTEAFF. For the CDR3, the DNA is TGTGCCGGGACATTGAACACTGAAGCTTTCTTT.

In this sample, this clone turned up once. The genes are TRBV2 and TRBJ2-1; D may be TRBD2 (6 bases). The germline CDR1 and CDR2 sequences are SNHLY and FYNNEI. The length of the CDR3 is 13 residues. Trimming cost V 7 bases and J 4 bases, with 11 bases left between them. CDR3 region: CASIGGAYNEQFF. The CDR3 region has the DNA TGTGCCAGCATCGGAGGGGCATACAATGAGCAGTTCTTC.

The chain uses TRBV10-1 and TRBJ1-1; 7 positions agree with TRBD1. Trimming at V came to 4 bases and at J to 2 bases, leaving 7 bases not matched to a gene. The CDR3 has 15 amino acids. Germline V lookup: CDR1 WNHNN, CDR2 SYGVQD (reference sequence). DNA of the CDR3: TGCGCCAGCAGTGGTGGACAGGCGTTTAACACTGAAGCTTTCTTT. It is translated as CASSGGQAFNTEAFF.

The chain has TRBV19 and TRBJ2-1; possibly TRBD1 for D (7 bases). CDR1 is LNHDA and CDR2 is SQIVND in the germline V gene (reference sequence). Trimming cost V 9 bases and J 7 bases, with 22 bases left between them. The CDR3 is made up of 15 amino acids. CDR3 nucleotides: TGTGCCAGCTCCGGCGGGACAGCCAGGGGTAATGAGCAGTTCTTC. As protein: CASSGGTARGNEQFF.

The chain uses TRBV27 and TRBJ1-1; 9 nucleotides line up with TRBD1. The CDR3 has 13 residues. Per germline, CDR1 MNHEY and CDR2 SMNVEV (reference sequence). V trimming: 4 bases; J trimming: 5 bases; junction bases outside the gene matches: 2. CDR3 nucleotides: TGTGCCAGCAGTTGGGACAGGGTGACTGAAGCTTTCTTT. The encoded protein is CASSWDRVTEAFF.

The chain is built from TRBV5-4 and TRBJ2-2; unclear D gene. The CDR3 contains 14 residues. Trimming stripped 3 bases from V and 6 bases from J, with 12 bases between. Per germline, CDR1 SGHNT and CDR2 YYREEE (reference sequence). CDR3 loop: CASSYLTTAGELFF. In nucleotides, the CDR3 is TGTGCCAGCAGCTACCTAACTACGGCCGGGGAGCTGTTTTTT. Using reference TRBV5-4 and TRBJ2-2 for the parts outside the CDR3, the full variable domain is ETGVTQSPTHLIKTRGQQVTLRCSSQSGHNTVSWYQQALGQGPQFIFQYYREEENGRGNFPPRFSGLQFPNYSSELNVNALELDDSALYLCASSYLTTAGELFFGEGSRLTVL.

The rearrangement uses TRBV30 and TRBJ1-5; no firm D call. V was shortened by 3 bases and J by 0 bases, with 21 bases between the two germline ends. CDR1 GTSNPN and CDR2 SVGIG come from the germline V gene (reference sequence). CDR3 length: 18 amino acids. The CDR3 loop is CAWSSAGFSHFSNQPQHF. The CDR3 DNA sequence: TGTGCCTGGAGCTCGGCAGGATTTTCTCATTTTAGCAATCAGCCCCAGCATTTT.

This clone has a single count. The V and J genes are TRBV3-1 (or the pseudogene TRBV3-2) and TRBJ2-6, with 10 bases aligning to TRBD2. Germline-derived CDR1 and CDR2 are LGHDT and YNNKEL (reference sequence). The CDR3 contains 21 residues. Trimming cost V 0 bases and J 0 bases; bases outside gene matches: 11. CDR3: CASSQESWLAGADSGANVLTF. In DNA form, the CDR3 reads TGTGCCAGCAGCCAAGAAAGTTGGCTAGCGGGGGCCGACTCTGGGGCCAACGTCCTGACTTTC.

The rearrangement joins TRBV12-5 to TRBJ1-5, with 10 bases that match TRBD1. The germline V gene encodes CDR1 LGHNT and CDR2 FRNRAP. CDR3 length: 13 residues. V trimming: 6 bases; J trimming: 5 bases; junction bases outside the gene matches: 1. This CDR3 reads CASGDRGDQPQHF. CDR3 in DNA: TGTGCTAGTGGGGACAGGGGGGATCAGCCCCAGCATTTT.

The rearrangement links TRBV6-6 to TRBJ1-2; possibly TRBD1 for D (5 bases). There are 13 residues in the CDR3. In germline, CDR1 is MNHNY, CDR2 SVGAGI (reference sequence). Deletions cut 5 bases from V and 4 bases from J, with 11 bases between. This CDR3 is CASSIRVSYGYTF. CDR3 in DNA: TGTGCCAGCAGTATCAGGGTTTCCTATGGCTACACCTTC.

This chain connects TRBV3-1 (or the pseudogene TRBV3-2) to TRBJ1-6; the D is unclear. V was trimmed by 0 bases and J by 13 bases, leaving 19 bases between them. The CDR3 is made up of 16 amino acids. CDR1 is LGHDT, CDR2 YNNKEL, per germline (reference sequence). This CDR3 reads CASSQDGGIPIFPLHF. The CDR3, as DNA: TGTGCCAGCAGCCAAGATGGTGGCATCCCTATATTTCCCCTCCACTTT.

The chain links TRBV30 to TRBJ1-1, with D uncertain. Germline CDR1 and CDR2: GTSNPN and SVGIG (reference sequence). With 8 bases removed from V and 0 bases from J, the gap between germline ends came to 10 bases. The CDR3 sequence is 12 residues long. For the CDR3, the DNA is TGTGCCCGTGAAAGGATGAACACTGAAGCTTTCTTT. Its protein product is CARERMNTEAFF.

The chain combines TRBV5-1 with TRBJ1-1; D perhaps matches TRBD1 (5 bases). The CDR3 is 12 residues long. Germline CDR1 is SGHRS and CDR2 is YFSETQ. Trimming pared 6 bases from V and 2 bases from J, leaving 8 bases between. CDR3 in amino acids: CASTGDNTEAFF. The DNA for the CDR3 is TGCGCCAGCACCGGGGACAACACTGAAGCTTTCTTT.

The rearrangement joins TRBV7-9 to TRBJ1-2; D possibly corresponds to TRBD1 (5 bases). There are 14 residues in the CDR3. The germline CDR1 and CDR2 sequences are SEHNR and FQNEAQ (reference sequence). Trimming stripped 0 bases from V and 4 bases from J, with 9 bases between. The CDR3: CASSLASGPYGYTF. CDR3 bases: TGTGCCAGCAGCTTAGCTTCGGGGCCCTATGGCTACACCTTC.